This T cell receptor beta chain comes out of a study of Ad26.COV2.S vaccination and SARS-CoV-2 variants (dated by TCRdb to the early 2020s). About the study as a whole: Donors in the vaccine arm were drawn from COV1001, a multicentre, randomized, double-blind, placebo-controlled phase I-IIa trial testing Ad26.COV2.S in healthy adults. Trial participants were randomized into five groups of five, in which low-dose or high-dose Ad26.COV2.S was given once or twice, or placebo was given on both occasions. Throughout the experiments and outcome assessment, investigators stayed blinded to trial group allocation. A total of approximately 32 samples were included in the TCR-sequenced set, comprising some 20 Ad26.COV2.S vaccine recipients, 5 placebo recipients and 8 SARS-CoV-2 convalescent individuals. Sequencing of the TCRbeta repertoire served to evaluate the specificity and breadth of SARS-CoV-2-reactive T cell receptors following Ad26.COV2.S vaccination. Dosing of Ad26.COV2.S was intramuscular, at either 5x10^10 or 1x10^11 viral particles, delivered as one shot or as two shots spaced 56 days apart.

From the germline V gene (reference sequence), CDR1 is PRHDT and CDR2 is FYEKMQ. Cut back by 2 bases and 7 bases, the V and J ends lie 9 bases apart. The CDR3 measures 12 amino acids from cysteine to phenylalanine. Kept here is only the CDR3 DNA, which spans 36 bases and is read in frame from base 1. The immunoSEQ Assay was the method used to sequence TCRbeta CDR3 regions. After extraction, genomic DNA underwent amplification by bias-controlled multiplex PCR, followed by high-throughput sequencing. On the authors' methods: Collapsing and filtering of sequences were performed to quantify the absolute abundance of each unique TCRbeta CDR3 region. T cell fraction was estimated by normalizing TCRbeta template counts to usable DNA, which was measured by amplifying reference genes present in all nucleated cells. Repertoire TCRs were annotated as SARS-CoV-2-specific by exact matching of V gene, CDR3 amino acid sequence and J gene to a known reactive TCR set. MIRA supplied the reference SARS-CoV-2 TCR set, which was filtered for enrichment in COVID-19-positive ImmuneCODE repertoires so that public or cross-reactive TCRs were removed. Drawing on the MIRA antigens, annotated TCRs were analysed further at the level of specific ORF or position within ORF. Breadth was defined as annotated unique rearrangements over total unique productive rearrangements; depth was the summed frequency of those rearrangements. Group comparisons of TCR breadth used two-sided Wilcoxon rank-sum tests. As stored in TCRdb, this immuneACCESS dataset retains in-frame rearrangements with V and J assigned. A fraction of the clones does not appear; measured against another copy, unresolved V genes explain less than half of the discrepancy, and the remainder lacks a known reason. V and J calls and clone size come straight from that table; D and trimming were deduced from the DNA. Present in this sample are just under 250,000 clones, roughly 90% of which were seen just once. Roughly a tenth of the sample is in the top ten clones.

As for this clone: Its target antigen remains unknown. No much larger clone exists at a distance of one base, and base qualities are not known.

Broader findings and caveats from the paper: Comparable non-spike TCR breadth was observed between vaccine and placebo recipients, consistent with only spike being contained in the vaccine. Substantial breadth of spike-specific CD8+ and CD4+ T cell responses was reported after vaccination. The authors noted that total T cell responses may have been underestimated by the TCR breadth and depth analyses. The study was not powered for comparison of responses between vaccine doses or regimens. Spike-specific TCR breadth was higher in Ad26.COV2.S recipients than in placebo recipients (P = 0.0014).

Read against the paper, the sample's treatment or condition label means: over 15 received Ad26.COV2.S at low or high dose, single or two shots; about 5 received placebo; per-sample allocation not given. Repertoires of vaccine and placebo recipients were sequenced from samples taken on day 63 after the first injection. Cohort 1b enrolled around 24 adults aged 18-55 years at a single site in Boston, USA, between 29 July and 7 August 2020. Ad26.COV2.S consisted of a replication-incompetent adenovirus type 26 vector by which a prefusion-stabilized SARS-CoV-2 spike protein from the original Wuhan strain was expressed.

This sequence originates from a person between 18 and 65 years old who received the Ad26.COV2.S COVID-19 vaccine or a placebo. Rearrangement joined TRBV13 to TRBJ2-7; the D gene is possibly TRBD2, with 5 bases matching. Here the sequenced sample was peripheral blood, taken in a trial of Ad26.COV2.S vaccine versus placebo. The CDR3 is CASSLTRGEQYF. The bases read TGTGCCAGCAGCTTAACCCGGGGTGAGCAGTACTTC.